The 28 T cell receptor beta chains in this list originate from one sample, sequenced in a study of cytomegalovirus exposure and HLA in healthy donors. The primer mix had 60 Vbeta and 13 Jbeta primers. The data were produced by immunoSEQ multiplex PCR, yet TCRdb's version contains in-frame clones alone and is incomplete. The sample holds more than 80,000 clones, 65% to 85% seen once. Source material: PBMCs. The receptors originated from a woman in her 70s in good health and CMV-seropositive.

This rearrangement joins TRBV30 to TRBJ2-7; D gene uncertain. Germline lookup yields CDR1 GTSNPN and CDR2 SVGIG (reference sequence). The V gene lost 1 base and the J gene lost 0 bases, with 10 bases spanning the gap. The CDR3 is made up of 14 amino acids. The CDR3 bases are TGTGCCTGGAGTGCAGGATTTCTCTCCTACGAGCAGTACTTC. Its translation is CAWSAGFLSYEQYF.

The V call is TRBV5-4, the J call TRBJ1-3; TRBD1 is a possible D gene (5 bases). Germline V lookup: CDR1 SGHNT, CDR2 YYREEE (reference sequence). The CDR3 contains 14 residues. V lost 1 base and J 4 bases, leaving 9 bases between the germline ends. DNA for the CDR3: TGTGCCAGCAGCTTGTTCAGGGAAGGAAACACCATATATTTT. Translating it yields CASSLFREGNTIYF.

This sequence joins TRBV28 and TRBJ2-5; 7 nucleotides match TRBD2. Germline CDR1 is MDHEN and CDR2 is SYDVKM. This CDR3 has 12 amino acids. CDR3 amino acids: CATREGLETQYF. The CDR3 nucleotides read TGTGCGACCAGGGAGGGTTTGGAGACCCAGTACTTC.

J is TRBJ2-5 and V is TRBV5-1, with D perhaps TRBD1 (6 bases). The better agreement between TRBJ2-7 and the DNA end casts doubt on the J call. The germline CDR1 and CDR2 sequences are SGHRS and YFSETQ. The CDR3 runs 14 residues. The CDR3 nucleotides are TGCGCCAGCAGCTACACAGGGAAATCCTACGAGCAGTACTTC. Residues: CASSYTGKSYEQYF.

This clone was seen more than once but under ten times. For the CDR3, the DNA is TGTGCTAGTGGTTTGGACAGGGGAAGGCAAGAGACCCAGTACTTC. Translation: CASGLDRGRQETQYF. The rearrangement joins TRBV12-5 to TRBJ2-5, with 7 bases fitting TRBD1. The CDR3 spans 15 residues. J was trimmed by 2 bases and V by 1 base; bases with no gene match: 4. Germline V gives CDR1 LGHNT, CDR2 FRNRAP.

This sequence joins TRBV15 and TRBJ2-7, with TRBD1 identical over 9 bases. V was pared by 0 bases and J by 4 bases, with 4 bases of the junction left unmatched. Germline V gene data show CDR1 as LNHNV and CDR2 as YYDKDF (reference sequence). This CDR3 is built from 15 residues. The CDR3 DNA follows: TGTGCCACCAGCAGAGATACGACAGGGGGGTACGAGCAGTACTTC. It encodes CATSRDTTGGYEQYF.

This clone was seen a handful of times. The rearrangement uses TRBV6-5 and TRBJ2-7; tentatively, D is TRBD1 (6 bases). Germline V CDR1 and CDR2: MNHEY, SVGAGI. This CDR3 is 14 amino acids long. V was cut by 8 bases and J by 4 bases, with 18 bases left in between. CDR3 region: CASQEGQGFYEQYF. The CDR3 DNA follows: TGTGCCAGCCAAGAGGGGCAGGGGTTTTACGAGCAGTACTTC.

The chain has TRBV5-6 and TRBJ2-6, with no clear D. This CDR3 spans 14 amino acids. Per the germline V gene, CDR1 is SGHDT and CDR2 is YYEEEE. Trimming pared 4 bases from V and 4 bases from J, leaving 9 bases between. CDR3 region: CASSRDGGANVLTF. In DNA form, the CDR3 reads TGTGCCAGCAGCCGCGACGGGGGGGCCAACGTCCTGACTTTC. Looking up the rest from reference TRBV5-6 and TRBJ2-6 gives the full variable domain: DAGVTQSPTHLIKTRGQQVTLRCSPKSGHDTVSWYQQALGQGPQFIFQYYEEEERQRGNFPDRFSGHQFPNYSSELNVNALLLGDSALYLCASSRDGGANVLTFGAGSRLTVL.

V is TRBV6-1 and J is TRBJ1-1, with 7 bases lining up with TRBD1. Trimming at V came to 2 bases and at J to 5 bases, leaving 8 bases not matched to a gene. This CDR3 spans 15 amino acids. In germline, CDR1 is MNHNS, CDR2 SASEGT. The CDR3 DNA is TGTGCCAGCAGTGAAATATACAGGGGTGGGACTGAAGCTTTCTTT. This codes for CASSEIYRGGTEAFF.

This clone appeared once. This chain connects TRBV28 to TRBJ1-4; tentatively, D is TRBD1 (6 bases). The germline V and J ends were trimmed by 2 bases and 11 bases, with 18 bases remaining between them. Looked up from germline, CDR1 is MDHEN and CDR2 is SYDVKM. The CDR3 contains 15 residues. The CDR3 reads CASSLPGQGGRKLFF. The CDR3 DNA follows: TGTGCCAGCAGTTTACCGGGACAAGGGGGTAGGAAACTGTTTTTT.

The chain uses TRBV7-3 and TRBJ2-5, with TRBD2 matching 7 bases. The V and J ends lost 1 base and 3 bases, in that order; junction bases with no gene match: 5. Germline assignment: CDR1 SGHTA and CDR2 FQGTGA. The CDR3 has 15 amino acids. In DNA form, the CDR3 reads TGTGCCAGCAGCTTAAGGTTGGCGGGAGAAGAGACCCAGTACTTC. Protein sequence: CASSLRLAGEETQYF.

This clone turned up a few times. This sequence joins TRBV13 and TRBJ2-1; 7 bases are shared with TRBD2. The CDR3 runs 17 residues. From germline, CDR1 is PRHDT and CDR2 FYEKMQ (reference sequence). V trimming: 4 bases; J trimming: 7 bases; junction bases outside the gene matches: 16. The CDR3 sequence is CASSSYIGRIAQNEQFF. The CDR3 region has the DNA TGTGCCAGCAGCTCCTACATCGGGAGGATCGCCCAAAATGAGCAGTTCTTC.

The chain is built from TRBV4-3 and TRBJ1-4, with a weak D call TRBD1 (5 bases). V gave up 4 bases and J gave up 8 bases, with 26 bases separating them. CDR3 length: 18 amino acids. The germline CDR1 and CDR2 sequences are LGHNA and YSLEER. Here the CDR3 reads CASSPSGGRMVLGEKLFF. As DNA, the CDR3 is TGCGCCAGCAGCCCCAGTGGGGGGAGGATGGTCCTTGGGGAAAAACTGTTTTTT.

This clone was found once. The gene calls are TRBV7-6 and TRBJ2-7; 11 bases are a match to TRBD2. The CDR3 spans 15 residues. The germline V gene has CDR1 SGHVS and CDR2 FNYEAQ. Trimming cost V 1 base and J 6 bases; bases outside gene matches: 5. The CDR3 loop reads CASSLVAGGAGEQYF. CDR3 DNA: TGTGCCAGCAGCTTAGTAGCGGGAGGGGCGGGCGAGCAGTACTTC.

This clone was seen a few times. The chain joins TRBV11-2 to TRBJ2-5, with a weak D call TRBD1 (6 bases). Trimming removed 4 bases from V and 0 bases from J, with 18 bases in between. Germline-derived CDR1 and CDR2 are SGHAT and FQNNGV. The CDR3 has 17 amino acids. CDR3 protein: CASSSQGPESNQETQYF. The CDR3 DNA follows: TGTGCCAGCAGCTCACAGGGTCCGGAGTCCAACCAAGAGACCCAGTACTTC.

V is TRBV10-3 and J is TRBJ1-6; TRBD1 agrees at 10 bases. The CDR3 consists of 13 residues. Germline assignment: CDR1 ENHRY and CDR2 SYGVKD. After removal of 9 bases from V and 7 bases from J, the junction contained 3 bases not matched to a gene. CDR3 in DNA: TGTGCCATGAGGGGACAGGGGAATTCACCCCTCCACTTT. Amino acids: CAMRGQGNSPLHF.

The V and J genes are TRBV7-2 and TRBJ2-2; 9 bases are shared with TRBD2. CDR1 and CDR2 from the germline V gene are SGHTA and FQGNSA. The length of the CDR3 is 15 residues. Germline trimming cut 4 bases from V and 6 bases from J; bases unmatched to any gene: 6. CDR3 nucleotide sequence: TGTGCCAGCAGCTACCGCGGGGGGGCCCCCGGGGAGCTGTTTTTT. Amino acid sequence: CASSYRGGAPGELFF.

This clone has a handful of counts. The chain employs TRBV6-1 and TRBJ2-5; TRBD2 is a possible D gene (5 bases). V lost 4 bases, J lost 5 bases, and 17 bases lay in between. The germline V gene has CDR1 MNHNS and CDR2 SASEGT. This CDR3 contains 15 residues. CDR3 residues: CASSAQQRPGETQYF. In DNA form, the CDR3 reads TGTGCCAGCAGTGCCCAACAGCGACCGGGGGAGACCCAGTACTTC.

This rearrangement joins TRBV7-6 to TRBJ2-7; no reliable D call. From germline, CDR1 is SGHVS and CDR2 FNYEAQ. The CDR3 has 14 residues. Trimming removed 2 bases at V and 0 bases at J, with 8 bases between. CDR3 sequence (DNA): TGTGCCAGCAGCTTAACCGGGTACTCCTACGAGCAGTACTTC. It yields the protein CASSLTGYSYEQYF.

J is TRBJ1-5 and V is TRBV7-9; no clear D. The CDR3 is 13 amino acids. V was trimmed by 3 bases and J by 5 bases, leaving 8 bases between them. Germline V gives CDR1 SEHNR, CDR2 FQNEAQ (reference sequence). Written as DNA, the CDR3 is TGTGCCAGCAGCTTCATCCAGGATCAGCCCCAGCATTTT. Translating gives CASSFIQDQPQHF.

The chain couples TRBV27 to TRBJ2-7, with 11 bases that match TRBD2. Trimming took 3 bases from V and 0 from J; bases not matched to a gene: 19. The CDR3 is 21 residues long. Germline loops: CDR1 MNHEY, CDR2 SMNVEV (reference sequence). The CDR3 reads CASSFYAGSTSGGAYSYEQYF. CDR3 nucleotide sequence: TGTGCCAGCAGTTTTTACGCAGGGTCTACTAGCGGGGGAGCTTACTCCTACGAGCAGTACTTC.

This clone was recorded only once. This chain's CDR3 is CASSPGTGSGNTIYF. CDR3 DNA sequence: TGTGCCAGCTCACCAGGGACAGGGTCGGGAAACACCATATATTTT. The rearrangement uses TRBV18 and TRBJ1-3, with 9 bases matching TRBD1. Germline trimming cut 2 bases from V and 4 bases from J; bases unmatched to any gene: 3. The CDR3 is made up of 15 amino acids. Germline V CDR1 and CDR2: KGHSH, LQKENI.

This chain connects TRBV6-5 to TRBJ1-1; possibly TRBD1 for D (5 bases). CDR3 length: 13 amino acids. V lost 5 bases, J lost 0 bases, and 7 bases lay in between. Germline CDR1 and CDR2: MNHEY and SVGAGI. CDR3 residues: CASSLTVNTEAFF. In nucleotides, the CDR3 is TGTGCCAGCAGTCTGACAGTGAACACTGAAGCTTTCTTT.

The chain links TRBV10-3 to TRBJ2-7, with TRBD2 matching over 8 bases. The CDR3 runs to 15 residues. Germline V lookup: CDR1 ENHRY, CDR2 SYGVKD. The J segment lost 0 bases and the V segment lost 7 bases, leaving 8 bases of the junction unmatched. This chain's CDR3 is CAITSGAGGSYEQYF. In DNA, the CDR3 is TGTGCCATCACCTCAGGGGCGGGGGGCTCCTACGAGCAGTACTTC.

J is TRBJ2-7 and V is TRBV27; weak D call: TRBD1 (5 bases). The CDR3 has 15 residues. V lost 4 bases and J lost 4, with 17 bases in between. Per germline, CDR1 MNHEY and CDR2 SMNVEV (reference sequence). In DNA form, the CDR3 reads TGTGCCAGCAGTTCCAGGGTTTTGGTGGGGTACGAGCAGTACTTC. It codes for CASSSRVLVGYEQYF.

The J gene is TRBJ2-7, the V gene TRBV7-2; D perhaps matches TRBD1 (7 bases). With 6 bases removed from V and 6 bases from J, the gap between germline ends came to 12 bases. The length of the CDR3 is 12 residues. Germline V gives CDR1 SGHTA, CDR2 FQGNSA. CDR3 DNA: TGTGCCAGCAGTTCCCAGGGGGGCGAGCAGTACTTC. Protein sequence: CASSSQGGEQYF.

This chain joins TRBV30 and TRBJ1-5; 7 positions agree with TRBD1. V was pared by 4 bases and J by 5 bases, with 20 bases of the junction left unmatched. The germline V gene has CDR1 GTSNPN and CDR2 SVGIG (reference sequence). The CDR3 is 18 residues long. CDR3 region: CAWKPHALNRGTHQPQHF. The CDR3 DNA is TGTGCCTGGAAACCACACGCCCTAAACAGGGGCACTCATCAGCCCCAGCATTTT.

In nucleotides, the CDR3 is TGTGCCAGCAGTTTCGCAGGCCCAACGAACTACGAGCAGTACTTC. Protein sequence: CASSFAGPTNYEQYF. This chain uses TRBV28 with TRBJ2-7, with no clear D. Looked up from germline, CDR1 is MDHEN and CDR2 is SYDVKM. CDR3 length: 15 residues. Deletions cut 3 bases from V and 3 bases from J, with 15 bases between.